These T cell receptor beta chains were read from a single sample in a study of T-cell memory formation after mild COVID-19. TCRdb fed the 5' RACE reads into MiXCR, producing one record per CDR3 protein. The profile shows 90,000 to 120,000 distinct CDR3 sequences, more than 9.5% of them singletons. The sample comprised PBMCs or a T cell subset sorted from them (not recorded which). These receptors came from a man aged 18-30 years who had mild COVID-19 (a few samples of this study predate the infection). Cell type and time point are not known. The CDR3 runs from the conserved cysteine through the conserved F or W. The order of the fields is J gene, V gene, D gene, clone size, CDR3 DNA, CDR3 protein. D genes are given only for firm matches. A clone size is listed for some rows: how often the clone was seen (once, few, many), or a class if it is expanded.

>TRBJ2-3|TRBV10-3|-|many
TGTGCCATCAGTGATGGGTCAGGGGGGATCGCAGATACGCAGTATTTT
CAISDGSGGIADTQYF
>TRBJ2-3|TRBV4-3|-|once
TGCGCCAGCAGCCAAGAGTCCCCGGGACATTTGACGCAGTATTTT
CASSQESPGHLTQYF
>TRBJ1-1|TRBV5-1|-|-
TGCGCCAGCAGCTTGGCCATAGGGAGGTATCTTAGCACTGAAGCTTTCTTT
CASSLAIGRYLSTEAFF
>TRBJ1-4|TRBV6-6|TRBD1|-
TGTGCCAGCAGTTACTCGGGACAGGGAGGCACTAATGAAAAACTGTTTTTT
CASSYSGQGGTNEKLFF
>TRBJ2-7|TRBV6-2/TRBV6-3|-|few
TGTGCCAGTGCTCGGACGGTCTACGAGCAGTACTTC
CASARTVYEQYF
>TRBJ2-2|TRBV27|TRBD2|-
TGTGCCAGCAGTTTATCGCGGGGGGGCACCGGGGAGCTGTTTTTT
CASSLSRGGTGELFF
>TRBJ2-2|TRBV6-2/TRBV6-3|TRBD1|many
TGTGCCAGCAGCTACCACAGGGGACGATACACCGGGGAGCTGTTTTTT
CASSYHRGRYTGELFF
>TRBJ2-1|TRBV27|TRBD1|medium-sized
TGTGCCAGCAGTTTATCAGGGACAGAACGACAGGAGCAGTTCTTC
CASSLSGTERQEQFF
>TRBJ2-1|TRBV7-3|-|-
TGTGCCAGCAGCTTTTCCCTTTCCCCCTCCTACAATGAGCAGTTCTTC
CASSFSLSPSYNEQFF
>TRBJ2-1|TRBV7-9|TRBD2|-
TGTGCCAGCAGCCCCGTCCAACGCGGGGGGAATGAGCAGTTCTTC
CASSPVQRGGNEQFF